The 3 T cell receptor beta chains below come from one sample, sequenced in a study of blood T cell repertoires in COVID-19. Repertoires were generated with immunoSEQ multiplex PCR, while TCRdb's copy carries only in-frame clones and drops some. The sample carries around 150,000 clones, approximately 80% recorded once. The specimen was peripheral blood. Receptor source: a woman aged 60-75 years with active or convalescent COVID-19.

CDR3: CASSFKSSSYNEQFF. The CDR3 DNA follows: TGTGCCAGCAGCTTTAAGTCTAGCTCCTACAATGAGCAGTTCTTC. The J gene is TRBJ2-1, the V gene TRBV7-2, with D unresolved. The CDR3 is made up of 15 amino acids. Trimming pared 3 bases from V and 0 bases from J, leaving 9 bases between. Germline-derived CDR1 and CDR2 are SGHTA and FQGNSA.

V gene TRBV28 combines with J gene TRBJ1-5; possibly TRBD1 for D (6 bases). CDR3 size: 16 residues. Trimming shortened V by 6 bases and J by 5 bases, and 20 bases separated the two germline ends. Per the germline V gene, CDR1 is MDHEN and CDR2 is SYDVKM. CDR3 protein: CASRQFVEGGHQPQHF. CDR3 DNA: TGTGCCAGCAGGCAGTTCGTTGAGGGGGGGCATCAGCCCCAGCATTTT.

This clone has just a few counts. The chain uses TRBV29-1 and TRBJ1-4; 9 positions agree with TRBD1. The J segment lost 3 bases and the V segment lost 7 bases, leaving 12 bases of the junction unmatched. The germline gives CDR1 SQVTM, CDR2 ANQGSEA. The CDR3 totals 16 residues. CDR3 amino acids: CSGTGGEGLPNEKLFF. The CDR3 DNA reads TGCAGCGGCACAGGGGGCGAGGGTCTTCCTAATGAAAAACTGTTTTTT.